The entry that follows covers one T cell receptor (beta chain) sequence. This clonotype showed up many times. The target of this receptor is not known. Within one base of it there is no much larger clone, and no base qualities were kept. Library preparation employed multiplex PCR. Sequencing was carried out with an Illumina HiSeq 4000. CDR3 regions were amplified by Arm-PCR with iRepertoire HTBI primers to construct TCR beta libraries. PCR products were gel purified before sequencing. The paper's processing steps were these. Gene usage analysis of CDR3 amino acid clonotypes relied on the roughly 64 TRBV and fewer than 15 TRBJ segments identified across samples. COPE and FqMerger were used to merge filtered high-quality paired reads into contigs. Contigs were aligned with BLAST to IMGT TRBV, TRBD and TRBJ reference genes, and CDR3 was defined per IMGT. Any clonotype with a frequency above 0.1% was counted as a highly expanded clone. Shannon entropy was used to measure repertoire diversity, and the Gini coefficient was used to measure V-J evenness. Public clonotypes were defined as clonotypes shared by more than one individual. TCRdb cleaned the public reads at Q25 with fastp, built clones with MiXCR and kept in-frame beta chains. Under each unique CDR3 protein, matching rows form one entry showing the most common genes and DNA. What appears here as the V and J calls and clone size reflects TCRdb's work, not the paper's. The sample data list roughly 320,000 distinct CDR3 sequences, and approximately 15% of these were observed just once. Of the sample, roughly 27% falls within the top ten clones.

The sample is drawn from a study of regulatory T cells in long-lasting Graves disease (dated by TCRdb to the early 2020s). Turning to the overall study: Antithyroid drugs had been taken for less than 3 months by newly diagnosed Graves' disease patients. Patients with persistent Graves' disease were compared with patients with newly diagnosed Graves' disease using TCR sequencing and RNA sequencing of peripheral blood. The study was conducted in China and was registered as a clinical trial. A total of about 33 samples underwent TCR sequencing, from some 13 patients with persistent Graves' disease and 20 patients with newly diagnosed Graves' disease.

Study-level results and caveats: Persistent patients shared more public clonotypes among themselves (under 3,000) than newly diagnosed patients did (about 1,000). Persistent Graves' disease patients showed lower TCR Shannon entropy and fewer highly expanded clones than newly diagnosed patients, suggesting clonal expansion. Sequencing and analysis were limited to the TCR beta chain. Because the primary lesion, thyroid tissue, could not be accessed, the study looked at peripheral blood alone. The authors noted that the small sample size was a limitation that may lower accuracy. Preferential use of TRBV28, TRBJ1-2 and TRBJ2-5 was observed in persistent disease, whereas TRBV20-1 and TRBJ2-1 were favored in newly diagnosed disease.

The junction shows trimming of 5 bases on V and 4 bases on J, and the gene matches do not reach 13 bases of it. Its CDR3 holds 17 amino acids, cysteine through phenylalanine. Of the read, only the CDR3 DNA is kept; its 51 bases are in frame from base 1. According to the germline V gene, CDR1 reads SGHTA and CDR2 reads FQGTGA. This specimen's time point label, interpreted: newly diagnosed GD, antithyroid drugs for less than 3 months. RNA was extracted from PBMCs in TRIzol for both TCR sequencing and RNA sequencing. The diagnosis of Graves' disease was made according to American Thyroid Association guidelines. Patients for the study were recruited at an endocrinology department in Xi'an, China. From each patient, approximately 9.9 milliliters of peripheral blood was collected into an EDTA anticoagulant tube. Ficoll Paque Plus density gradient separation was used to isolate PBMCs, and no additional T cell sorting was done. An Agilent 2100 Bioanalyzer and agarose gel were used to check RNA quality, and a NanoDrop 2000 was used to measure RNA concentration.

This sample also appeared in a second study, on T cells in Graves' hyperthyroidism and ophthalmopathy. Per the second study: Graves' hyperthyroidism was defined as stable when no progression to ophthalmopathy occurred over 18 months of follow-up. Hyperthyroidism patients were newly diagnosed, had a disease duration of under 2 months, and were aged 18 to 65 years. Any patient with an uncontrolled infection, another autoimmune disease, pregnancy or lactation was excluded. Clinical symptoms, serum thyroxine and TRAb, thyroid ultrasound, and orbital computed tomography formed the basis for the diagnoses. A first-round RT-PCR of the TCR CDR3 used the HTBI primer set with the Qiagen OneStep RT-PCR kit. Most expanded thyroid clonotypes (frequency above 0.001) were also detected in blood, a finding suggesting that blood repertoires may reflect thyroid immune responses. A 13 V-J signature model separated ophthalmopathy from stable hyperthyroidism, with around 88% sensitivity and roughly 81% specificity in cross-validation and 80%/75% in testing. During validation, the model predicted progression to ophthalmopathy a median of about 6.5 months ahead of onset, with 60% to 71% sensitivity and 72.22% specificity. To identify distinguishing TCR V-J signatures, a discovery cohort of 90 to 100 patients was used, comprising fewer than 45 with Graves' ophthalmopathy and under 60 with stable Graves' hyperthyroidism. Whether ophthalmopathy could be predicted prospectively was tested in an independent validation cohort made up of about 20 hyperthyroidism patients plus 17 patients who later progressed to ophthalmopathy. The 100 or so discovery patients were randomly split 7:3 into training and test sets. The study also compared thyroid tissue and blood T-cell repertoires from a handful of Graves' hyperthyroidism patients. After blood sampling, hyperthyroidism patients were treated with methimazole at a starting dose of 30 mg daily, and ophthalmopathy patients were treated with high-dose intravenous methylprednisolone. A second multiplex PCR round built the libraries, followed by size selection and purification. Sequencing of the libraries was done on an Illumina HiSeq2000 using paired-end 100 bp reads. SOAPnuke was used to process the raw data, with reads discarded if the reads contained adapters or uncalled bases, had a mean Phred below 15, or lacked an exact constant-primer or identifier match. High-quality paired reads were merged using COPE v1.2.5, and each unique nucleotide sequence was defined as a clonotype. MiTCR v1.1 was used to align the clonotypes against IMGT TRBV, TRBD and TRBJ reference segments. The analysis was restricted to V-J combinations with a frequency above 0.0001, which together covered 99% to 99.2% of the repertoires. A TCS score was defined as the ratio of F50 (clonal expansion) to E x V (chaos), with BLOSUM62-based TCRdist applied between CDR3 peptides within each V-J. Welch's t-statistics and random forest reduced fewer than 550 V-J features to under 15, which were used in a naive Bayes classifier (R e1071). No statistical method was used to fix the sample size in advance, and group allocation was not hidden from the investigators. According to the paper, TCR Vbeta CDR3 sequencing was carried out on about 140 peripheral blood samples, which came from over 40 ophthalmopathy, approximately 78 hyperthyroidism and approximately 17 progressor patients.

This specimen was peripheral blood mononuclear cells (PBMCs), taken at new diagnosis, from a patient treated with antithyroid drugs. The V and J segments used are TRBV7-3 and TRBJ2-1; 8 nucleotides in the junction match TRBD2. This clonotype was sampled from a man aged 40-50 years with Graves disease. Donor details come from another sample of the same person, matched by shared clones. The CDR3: CASSPERVAGLYNEQFF. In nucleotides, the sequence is TGTGCCAGCAGCCCCGAGAGGGTAGCGGGGTTATACAATGAGCAGTTCTTC.